The table lists the clone carrying this T cell receptor beta chain with many counts. Each CDR3 protein is one row after TCRdb ran MiXCR on the 5' RACE reads. The table records around 50,000 distinct CDR3 sequences, around 10% of them present only once. This CDR3 is built from 14 residues. V gave up 6 bases and J gave up 1 base, with 13 bases separating them. Germline V gene data show CDR1 as WSHSY and CDR2 as SAAADI. This entry comes from a study of early T cells in non-severe SARS-CoV-2 infection. The sequence derives from an adult who was a healthcare worker with PCR-confirmed SARS-CoV-2 infection or an uninfected control (not recorded which). V usage is TRBV10-2 and J usage is TRBJ2-7; tentatively, D is TRBD1 (6 bases). The sample was whole blood. The CDR3 nucleotides read TGCGCCAGCAGCCGGACAGCCGGATCCTACGAGCAGTACTTC. This sequence encodes CASSRTAGSYEQYF.